Listed below are T cell receptor beta chains from one sample, sequenced in a study of graft-versus-host responses after intestinal transplantation. Assay: immunoSEQ multiplex PCR; the TCRdb copy retains only in-frame clones and omits some. Among around 49,000 clones, around 92% were seen once, and the ten largest hold under 0.65%. Their antigen targets remain unknown. The material sequenced was unstimulated CD4+ T cells sorted from spleen or lymph node cells, taken before transplant. Receptors originate from a human donor who was the organ donor for an intestinal transplant. The CDR3 runs from the conserved cysteine through the conserved F or W. The D gene is left open where the match is weak. The size of a clone is reported for some rows only, either as once, few or many, or as a class for expanded clones.

>-|-|TRBJ2-3|TRBV9
CASTRGLSTDTQYF
TGTGCCAGCACCCGGGGTCTGAGCACAGATACGCAGTATTTT
>-|-|TRBJ2-6|TRBV19
CATRDKGNSGANVLTF
TGTGCCACCCGGGACAAGGGTAACTCTGGGGCCAACGTCCTGACTTTC
>-|-|TRBJ2-3|TRBV9
CASSGRGFRGSEDTQYF
TGTGCCAGCAGCGGGAGGGGTTTTCGGGGGTCCGAAGATACGCAGTATTTT
>TRBD1|once|TRBJ1-1|TRBV6-1
CASSDPGTAMNTEAFF
TGTGCCAGCAGTGATCCAGGGACAGCCATGAACACTGAAGCTTTCTTT
>-|-|TRBJ2-7|TRBV27
CASSFRTVPYEQYF
TGTGCCAGCAGTTTCAGGACAGTCCCCTACGAGCAGTACTTC
>-|-|TRBJ2-2|TRBV5-4
CASSGREPTGELFF
TGTGCCAGCAGCGGGCGGGAACCCACCGGGGAGCTGTTTTTT
>-|-|TRBJ2-2|TRBV19
CASRDSQGRWSGELFF
TGTGCCAGTAGGGACTCACAGGGGAGGTGGTCCGGGGAGCTGTTTTTT
>-|-|TRBJ2-2|TRBV7-9
CASSLVGTPNTGELFF
TGTGCCAGCAGCTTAGTCGGGACACCTAACACCGGGGAGCTGTTTTTT
>TRBD1|-|TRBJ1-5|TRBV6-6
CASSYSQGAQPQHF
TGTGCCAGCAGTTATTCCCAGGGGGCGCAGCCCCAGCATTTT
>TRBD2|-|TRBJ2-1|TRBV30
CACTSGNNEQFF
TGTGCCTGTACTAGCGGAAACAATGAGCAGTTCTTC
>-|-|TRBJ1-2|TRBV11-2
CASSLEQVFYGYTF
TGTGCCAGCAGCTTAGAACAGGTTTTCTATGGCTACACCTTC
>TRBD1|-|TRBJ1-1|TRBV19
CASSIGTGIGAFF
TGTGCCAGTAGTATAGGGACAGGGATCGGAGCTTTCTTT
>TRBD2|-|TRBJ2-7|TRBV2
CASTPETSGSYEQYF
TGTGCCAGCACCCCGGAGACTAGCGGATCCTACGAGCAGTACTTC
>-|-|TRBJ2-7|TRBV5-6
CASSTPGQRVPYEQYF
TGTGCCAGCAGCACCCCTGGACAAAGGGTTCCCTACGAGCAGTACTTC
>-|-|TRBJ2-7|TRBV7-8
CASSSTSGSTVEQYF
TGTGCCAGCAGCTCGACTAGTGGTTCTACCGTCGAGCAGTACTTC
>-|-|TRBJ1-5|TRBV5-1
CARTAKDQPQHF
TGCGCCAGGACAGCAAAAGATCAGCCCCAGCATTTT
>TRBD1|-|TRBJ1-2|TRBV11-2
CASSLAPFDRAYYGYTF
TGTGCCAGCAGCTTAGCACCCTTCGACAGGGCCTACTATGGCTACACCTTC
>-|-|TRBJ2-7|TRBV7-2
CASSFPPGEQYF
TGTGCCAGCAGCTTCCCCCCAGGGGAGCAGTACTTC
>-|-|TRBJ2-1|TRBV5-1
CASSLGGRNEQFF
TGCGCCAGCAGCTTGGGCGGGCGGAATGAGCAGTTCTTC
>TRBD1|-|TRBJ2-7|TRBV5-1
CASSARQGAYEQYF
TGCGCCAGCAGCGCCCGACAGGGGGCGTACGAGCAGTACTTC
>TRBD1|-|TRBJ1-2|TRBV29-1
CSVEGTGFYGYTF
TGCAGCGTTGAAGGGACAGGGTTCTATGGCTACACCTTC
>-|-|TRBJ2-1|TRBV4-3
CASSQAAGTASSYNEQFF
TGCGCCAGCAGCCAAGCGGCGGGCACGGCGAGCTCCTACAATGAGCAGTTCTTC
>TRBD1|-|TRBJ1-2|TRBV19
CASSILQGNYGYTF
TGTGCCAGTAGTATTTTACAGGGGAACTATGGCTACACCTTC
>TRBD2|-|TRBJ2-3|TRBV9
CASSVWAGDTDTQYF
TGTGCCAGCAGCGTTTGGGCGGGAGACACAGATACGCAGTATTTT
>-|-|TRBJ2-1|TRBV28
CASSPSEQGYNEQFF
TGTGCCAGCAGTCCCTCCGAGCAGGGCTACAATGAGCAGTTCTTC
>TRBD1|-|TRBJ2-5|TRBV29-1
CSAIGDRRETQYF
TGCAGCGCTATTGGGGACAGGAGAGAGACCCAGTACTTC
>TRBD2|-|TRBJ2-3|TRBV18
CASSLSAGASTDTQYF
TGTGCCAGCTCACTTTCTGCGGGAGCTAGCACAGATACGCAGTATTTT
>TRBD1|-|TRBJ1-1|TRBV5-6
CASSPRGRLTMNTEAFF
TGTGCCAGCAGCCCCAGGGGGCGACTGACCATGAACACTGAAGCTTTCTTT
>-|-|TRBJ2-3|TRBV18
CASSPRDTDTQYF
TGTGCCAGCTCACCCAGGGACACAGATACGCAGTATTTT
>TRBD1|few|TRBJ1-1|TRBV7-2
CASRPGQGALNTEAFF
TGTGCCAGCAGACCCGGACAGGGGGCCTTGAACACTGAAGCTTTCTTT
>-|-|TRBJ1-5|TRBV11-2
CASSLSGASNQPQHF
TGTGCCAGCAGCTTATCAGGGGCTAGCAATCAGCCCCAGCATTTT
>TRBD2|-|TRBJ2-7|TRBV28
CASSLGSGLAEYEQYF
TGTGCCAGCAGTTTAGGTTCGGGACTAGCCGAATACGAGCAGTACTTC
>-|-|TRBJ2-3|TRBV5-1
CASSVEIVSTDTQYF
TGCGCCAGCAGCGTGGAAATCGTGAGCACAGATACGCAGTATTTT